This T cell receptor beta chain is from a study of blood T cell repertoires in COVID-19. This table comes from immunoSEQ multiplex PCR, and its TCRdb copy is limited to in-frame clones, with some not included. In the table there are roughly 76,000 clones, about four fifths of which are singletons. There are 14 residues in the CDR3. Germline V gives CDR1 SGHRS, CDR2 YFSETQ. V shed 0 bases and J shed 8 bases, with 11 bases lying between them. The count of this clone is one. The chain recombines TRBV5-1 with TRBJ2-2; perhaps TRBD2 as D (6 bases). The source of this sequence is a human donor in a cohort sampled during active COVID-19. Sequenced sample: peripheral blood. The CDR3 DNA reads TGCGCCAGCAGCTTGGAGGCTAGCGTTGGGGAGCTGTTTTTT. Its translation: CASSLEASVGELFF.